The clone carrying this TCR beta chain has just a few counts. The data were obtained in a study of blood T cell repertoires in COVID-19. Study-wide background: Whether acute or convalescent, the COVID-19 samples came from the United States, Italy and Spain. PBMCs, B-cell-depleted T cells, or T cells provided the cDNA or gDNA that made up the material.

Per the original data handling: Counts of nucleated cells, estimated from reference gene primer amplification, were obtained. Sequenced by immunoSEQ multiplex PCR; TCRdb stores in-frame clones only, minus some. V, J and clone size are taken as reported in that table, and D and trimming were inferred from the DNA itself. The table includes around 150,000 clones, 84% detected once. The CDR3 totals 14 residues. Trimming took 0 bases from V and 0 from J, leaving 6 bases between them. Germline assignment: CDR1 SGHRS and CDR2 YFSETQ. Material for sequencing was peripheral blood. The V call is TRBV5-1, the J call TRBJ1-1; D is unclear. This TCR was sampled from a woman older than 75 in a cohort sampled during active or convalescent COVID-19. The CDR3 DNA reads as TGCGCCAGCAGCTTGGAGCCGGTGAACACTGAAGCTTTCTTT. Translating it yields CASSLEPVNTEAFF.